This TCR beta chain was captured in a study of human T cells and chemical hapten exposure. Study at large: Patches with 0.01% DPC went on the upper back, and the tests were read at 6 days.

This clonotype has just a few counts. Antigen specificity is unknown. The V gene lost 6 bases and the J gene lost 1 base, with 10 bases spanning the gap. The CDR3 spans 14 residues. CDR1 is SGHTA and CDR2 is FQGNSA in the germline V gene. Points from the study as a whole: There was no change with DPC sensitization in TCRs above 1 in 1000 frequency. Expanded TCRs grouped into significantly more large CDR3 similarity clusters than controls produced.

TCRdb redid the calling of the RACE reads with MiXCR, one entry per CDR3 protein. Of around 260,000 distinct CDR3 sequences in the sample, 8.6% were seen once. Time point indicated: pre-sensitization, week 0. Treatment given: therapeutic diphenylcyclopropenone sensitization with weekly scalp DPC. The study enrolled 18 to 70-year-old alopecia patients suitable for DPC. The chain recombines TRBV7-2 with TRBJ2-1; TRBD1 is a possible D gene (5 bases). The material sequenced was whole blood, taken in connection with sensitization to the hapten diphenylcyclopropenone (DPC). The sequence came from a woman in her thirties or forties with alopecia areata. Some clones in this sample may be carry-over from other donors' samples. In DNA, the CDR3 is TGTGCCAGCAGTAGAGACAGTTCCTACAATGAGCAGTTCTTC. It translates to CASSRDSSYNEQFF.